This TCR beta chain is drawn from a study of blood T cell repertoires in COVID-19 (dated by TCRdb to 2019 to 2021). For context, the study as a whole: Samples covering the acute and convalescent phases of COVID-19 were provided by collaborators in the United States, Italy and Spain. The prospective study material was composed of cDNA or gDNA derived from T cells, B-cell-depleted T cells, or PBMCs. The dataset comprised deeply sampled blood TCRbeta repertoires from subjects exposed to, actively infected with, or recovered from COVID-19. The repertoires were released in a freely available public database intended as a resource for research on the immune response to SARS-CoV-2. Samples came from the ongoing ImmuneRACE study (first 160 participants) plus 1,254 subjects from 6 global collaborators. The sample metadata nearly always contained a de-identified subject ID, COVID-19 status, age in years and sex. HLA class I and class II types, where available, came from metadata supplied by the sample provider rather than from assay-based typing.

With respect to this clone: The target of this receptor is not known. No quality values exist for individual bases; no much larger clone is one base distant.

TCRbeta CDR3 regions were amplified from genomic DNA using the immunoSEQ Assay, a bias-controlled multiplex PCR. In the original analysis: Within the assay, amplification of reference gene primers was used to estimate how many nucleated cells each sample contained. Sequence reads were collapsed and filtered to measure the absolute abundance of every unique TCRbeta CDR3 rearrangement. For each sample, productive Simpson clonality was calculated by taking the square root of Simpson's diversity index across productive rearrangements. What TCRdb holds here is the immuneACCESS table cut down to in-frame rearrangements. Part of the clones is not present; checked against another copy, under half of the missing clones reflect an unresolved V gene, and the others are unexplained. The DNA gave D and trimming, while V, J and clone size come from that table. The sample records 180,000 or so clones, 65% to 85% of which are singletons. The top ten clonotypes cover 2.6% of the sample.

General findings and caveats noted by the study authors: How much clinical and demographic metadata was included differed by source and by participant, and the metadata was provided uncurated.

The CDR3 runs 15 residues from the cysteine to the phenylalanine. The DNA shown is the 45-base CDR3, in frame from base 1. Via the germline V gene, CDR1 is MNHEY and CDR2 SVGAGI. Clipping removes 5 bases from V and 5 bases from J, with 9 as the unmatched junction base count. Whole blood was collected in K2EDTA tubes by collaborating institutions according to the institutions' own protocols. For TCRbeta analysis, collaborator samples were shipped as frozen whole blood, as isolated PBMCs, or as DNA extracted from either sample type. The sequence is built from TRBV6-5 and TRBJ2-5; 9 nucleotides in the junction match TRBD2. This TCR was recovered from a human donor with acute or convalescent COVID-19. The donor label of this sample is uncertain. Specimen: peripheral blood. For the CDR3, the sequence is CASSPLLAGVETQYF. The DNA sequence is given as TGTGCCAGCAGTCCCCTTTTAGCGGGGGTTGAGACCCAGTACTTC.